This passage covers 9 T cell receptor beta chains from one sample sequenced in a study of T-cell reconstitution after alpha-beta-depleted transplantation in children. Unique molecular identifiers were incorporated when the TCRbeta library was constructed. TCRdb itself ran the PCR reads through MiXCR, one entry per CDR3 protein. The table shows about 420,000 distinct CDR3 sequences, with approximately 11% occurring only once. This sample comprised PBMCs from the stem cell graft donor, obtained from the stem cell graft. The receptors were sampled from a human donor who donated a stem cell graft to a child with acute myeloid leukemia.

The sample holds a few counts of this clonotype. CDR3 in amino acids: CSAPSGGGFIRQFF. The CDR3 nucleotides are TGCAGTGCTCCTAGCGGGGGGGGGTTTATTCGGCAGTTCTTC. V is TRBV20-1 and J is TRBJ2-1, with 12 bases that match TRBD2. Per the germline V gene, CDR1 is DFQATT and CDR2 is SNEGSKA (reference sequence). This CDR3 has 14 residues. V was clipped by 5 bases and J by 12 bases; unmatched bases: 11.

This chain links TRBV13 with TRBJ2-3, with no clear D. Trimming cost V 3 bases and J 0 bases, with 10 bases left between them. Germline V gives CDR1 PRHDT, CDR2 FYEKMQ (reference sequence). This CDR3 has 15 residues. This CDR3 is CASSFYATSTDTQYF. CDR3 bases: TGTGCCAGCAGCTTTTACGCCACTAGCACAGATACGCAGTATTTT.

This clonotype has a handful of counts. This rearrangement joins TRBV10-3 to TRBJ2-1, with 11 bases lining up with TRBD2. Trimming removed 4 bases from V and 4 bases from J; junction bases left unmatched: 6. The germline V gene has CDR1 ENHRY and CDR2 SYGVKD. The CDR3 contains 16 residues. The DNA for the CDR3 is TGTGCCATCAGTGCTCCCCTAGCGGGGGGATACAATGAGCAGTTCTTC. It is translated as CAISAPLAGGYNEQFF.

This clonotype was observed a few times. The chain couples TRBV20-1 to TRBJ2-3, with D possibly TRBD2 on 6 matching bases. CDR1 and CDR2 from the germline V gene are DFQATT and SNEGSKA (reference sequence). Trimming shortened V by 5 bases and J by 2 bases, and 20 bases separated the two germline ends. The CDR3 contains 16 residues. The CDR3 region is CSAGRLVRINTDTQYF. CDR3 coding DNA: TGCAGTGCTGGCAGACTAGTCCGCATCAACACAGATACGCAGTATTTT.

The chain's CDR3 is CSAREPGLASPHQETQYF. Written as DNA, the CDR3 is TGCAGTGCTAGAGAACCTGGACTAGCCTCTCCTCACCAAGAGACCCAGTACTTC. V usage is TRBV20-1 and J usage is TRBJ2-5; 8 bases are shared with TRBD2. The trim removed 0 bases at V and 0 bases at J, leaving 12 bases unmatched. Germline CDR1 and CDR2: DFQATT and SNEGSKA (reference sequence). The CDR3 totals 18 residues.

This clonotype was counted between two and nine times. The chain combines TRBV7-9 with TRBJ1-1; no reliable D call. Germline V CDR1 and CDR2: SEHNR, FQNEAQ (reference sequence). CDR3 length equals 15 residues. The V gene lost 1 base and the J gene lost 0 bases, with 9 bases spanning the gap. The CDR3 DNA is TGTGCCAGCAGCTTAGTCGGACGGGTGAACACTGAAGCTTTCTTT. Translation: CASSLVGRVNTEAFF.

The chain recombines TRBV27 with TRBJ2-5; 9 bases agree with TRBD1. V dropped 9 bases and J dropped 4; count of bases not matched to a gene: 6. This CDR3 is 13 amino acids long. Germline CDR1 reads MNHEY; CDR2 reads SMNVEV (reference sequence). The CDR3 coding sequence is TGTGCCAGTAAAACAGGGGGCGCAGAGACCCAGTACTTC. Protein product: CASKTGGAETQYF.

Only a few counts were recorded for this clonotype. V is TRBV7-2 and J is TRBJ2-1; D remains unclear. CDR1 SGHTA and CDR2 FQGNSA come from the germline V gene. The CDR3 length is 13 residues. The V gene lost 5 bases and the J gene lost 7 bases, with 12 bases spanning the gap. Written as DNA, the CDR3 is TGTGCCAGCAGCCGTGGTATAGGGAATGAGCAGTTCTTC. Translating it yields CASSRGIGNEQFF.

This clonotype came up a few times. The V call is TRBV5-4, the J call TRBJ2-3, with a tentative D call TRBD2 (6 bases). The CDR3 loop spans 15 amino acids. Trimming took 2 bases from V and 4 from J, leaving 14 bases between them. Germline V gives CDR1 SGHNT, CDR2 YYREEE (reference sequence). The CDR3 coding sequence is TGTGCCAGCAGCTTCAGCATGACTAGTTCAGATACGCAGTATTTT. Translated: CASSFSMTSSDTQYF.